The T cell receptor (beta chain) under discussion was sequenced for a study of blood T cell repertoires in COVID-19. Study in general: Specimens from acute and convalescent COVID-19 originated in the United States, Italy and Spain. Nucleic acid was either cDNA or gDNA, and it came from T cells, B-cell-depleted T cells, or PBMCs.

Germline CDR1 is SNHLY and CDR2 is FYNNEI. The length of the CDR3 is 14 residues. Deletions cut 4 bases from V and 6 bases from J, with 13 bases between. The authors' processing: Amplification of reference gene primers provided the estimated nucleated cell counts. Sequenced by immunoSEQ multiplex PCR; TCRdb stores in-frame clones only, minus some. The V and J calls and clone size were taken over from that table, and D and trimming were inferred from the DNA. The sample contains under 110,000 clones, roughly four fifths of which appear only once. The V gene is TRBV2, the J gene TRBJ1-5; possibly TRBD1 for D (5 bases). Sample: peripheral blood. The receptor was derived from a woman aged 55-69 years with acute or convalescent COVID-19. CDR3 DNA: TGTGCCAGCAGTGTGCGGGGGTTGGGTCAGCCCCAGCATTTT. This gives the protein CASSVRGLGQPQHF.